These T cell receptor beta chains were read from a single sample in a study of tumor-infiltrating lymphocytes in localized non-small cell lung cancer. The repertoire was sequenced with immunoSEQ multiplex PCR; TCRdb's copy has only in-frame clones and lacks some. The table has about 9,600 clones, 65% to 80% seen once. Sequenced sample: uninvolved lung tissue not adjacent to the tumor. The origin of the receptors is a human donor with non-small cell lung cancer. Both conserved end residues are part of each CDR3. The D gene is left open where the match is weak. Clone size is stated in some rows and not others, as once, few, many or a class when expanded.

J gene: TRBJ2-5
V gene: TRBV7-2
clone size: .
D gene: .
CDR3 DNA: TGTGCCAGCAGCTACAGGTTCCAAGAGACCCAGTACTTC
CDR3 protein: CASSYRFQETQYF

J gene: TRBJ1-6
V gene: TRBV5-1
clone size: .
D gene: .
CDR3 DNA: TGCGCCAGCAGCTTGTTGCCATTTGGAAATTCACCCCTCCACTTT
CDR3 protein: CASSLLPFGNSPLHF

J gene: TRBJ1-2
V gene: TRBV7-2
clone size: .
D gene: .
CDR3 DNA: TGTGCCAGCAGCTTGGCCGGGACGGACTATGGCTACACCTTC
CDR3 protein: CASSLAGTDYGYTF

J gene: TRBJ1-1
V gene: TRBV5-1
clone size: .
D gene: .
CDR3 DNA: TGCGCCAGCAGCTTGGCTGGACCGAGCGCTGAAGCTTTCTTT
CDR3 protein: CASSLAGPSAEAFF

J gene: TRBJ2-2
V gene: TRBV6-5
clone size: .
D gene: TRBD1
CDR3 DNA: TGTGCCAGCAGCGACAGGGATAACACCGGGGAGCTGTTTTTT
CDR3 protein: CASSDRDNTGELFF

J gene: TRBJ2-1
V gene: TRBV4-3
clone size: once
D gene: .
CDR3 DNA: TGCGCCAGCAGCCAAGATTGGAAAAGGCTAGGCGAGCAGTTCTTC
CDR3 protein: CASSQDWKRLGEQFF

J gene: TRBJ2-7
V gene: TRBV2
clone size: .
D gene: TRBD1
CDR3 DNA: TGTGCCAGCAGTCGACAGGGGCCCTCCTACGAGCAGTACTTC
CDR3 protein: CASSRQGPSYEQYF

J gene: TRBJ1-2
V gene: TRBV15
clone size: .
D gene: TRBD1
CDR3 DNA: TGTGCCACCAGCAGAGACCCGCCTGACAACAGGGGCGTAAGATATGGCTACACCTTC
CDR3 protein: CATSRDPPDNRGVRYGYTF

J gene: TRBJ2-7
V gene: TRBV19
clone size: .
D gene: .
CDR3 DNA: TGTGCCAGTAGAGAGAGTGGGATTGAGCGGCAGTACTTC
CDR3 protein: CASRESGIERQYF

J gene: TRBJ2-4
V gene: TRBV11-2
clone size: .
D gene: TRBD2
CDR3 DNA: TGTGCCAGCAGCCCGCGGATAGCGGGGGAACTAGCCAAAAACATTCAGTACTTC
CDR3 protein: CASSPRIAGELAKNIQYF

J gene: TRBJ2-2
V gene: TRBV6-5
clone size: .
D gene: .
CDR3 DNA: TGTGCCAGTCGACCCCCGAACACCGGGGAGCTGTTTTTT
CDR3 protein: CASRPPNTGELFF

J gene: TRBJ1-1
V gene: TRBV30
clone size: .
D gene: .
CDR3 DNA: TGTGCCTGGAGTGTACTGGGGATCGGGAACACTGAAGCTTTCTTT
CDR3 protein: CAWSVLGIGNTEAFF

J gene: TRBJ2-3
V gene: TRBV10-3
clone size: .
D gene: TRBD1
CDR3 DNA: TGTGCCATCAGTGAGTCCGGGACAGCCACAGATACGCAGTATTTT
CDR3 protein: CAISESGTATDTQYF

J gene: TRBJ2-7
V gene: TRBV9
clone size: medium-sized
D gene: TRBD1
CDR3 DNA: TGTGCCAGCAGCGTAGGACAGGGAACCTACGAGCAGTACTTC
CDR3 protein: CASSVGQGTYEQYF

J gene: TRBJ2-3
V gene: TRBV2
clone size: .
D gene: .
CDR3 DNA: TGTGCCAGCAGTGATGGGGCCGGGACAGATACGCAGTATTTT
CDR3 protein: CASSDGAGTDTQYF

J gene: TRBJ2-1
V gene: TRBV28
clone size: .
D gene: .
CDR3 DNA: TGTGCCAGCAGAGGAGATAGAAGGGGGTACAATGAGCAGTTCTTC
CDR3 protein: CASRGDRRGYNEQFF

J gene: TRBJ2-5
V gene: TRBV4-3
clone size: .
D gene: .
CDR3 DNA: TGCGCCAGCAGCCAAGTCATAGAAGAGACCCAGTACTTC
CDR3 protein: CASSQVIEETQYF

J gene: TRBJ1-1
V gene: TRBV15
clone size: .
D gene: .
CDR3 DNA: TGTGCCACCAGCAGAGATGGGGGTTTGATGGCTTTCTTT
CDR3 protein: CATSRDGGLMAFF

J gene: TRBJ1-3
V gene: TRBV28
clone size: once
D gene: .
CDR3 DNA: TGTGCCACCACCGGACACTCCTCTGGAAACACCATATATTTT
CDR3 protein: CATTGHSSGNTIYF

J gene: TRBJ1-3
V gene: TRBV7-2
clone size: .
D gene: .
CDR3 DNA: TGTGCCAGCAGCCGCCGGGGCACTCAGGAGGGCTCTGGAAACACCATATATTTT
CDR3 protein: CASSRRGTQEGSGNTIYF

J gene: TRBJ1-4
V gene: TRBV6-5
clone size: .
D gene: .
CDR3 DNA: TGTGCCAGCAGTTATAGGCGAACTAATGAAAAACTGTTTTTT
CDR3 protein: CASSYRRTNEKLFF

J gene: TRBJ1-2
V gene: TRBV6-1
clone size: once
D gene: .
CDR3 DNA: TGTGCCAGCAGGGACACAGGGCGCGGTGACTATGGCTACACCTTC
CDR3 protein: CASRDTGRGDYGYTF

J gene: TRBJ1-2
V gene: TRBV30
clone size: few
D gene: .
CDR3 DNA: TGTGCCTGGAGTACTAGAGGAAACCCTAACTATGGCTACACCTTC
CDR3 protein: CAWSTRGNPNYGYTF

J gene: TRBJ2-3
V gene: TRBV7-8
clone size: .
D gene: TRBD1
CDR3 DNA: TGTGCCAGCAGCTTAGTTCCAGGACAGGGGGATACGCAGTATTTT
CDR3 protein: CASSLVPGQGDTQYF

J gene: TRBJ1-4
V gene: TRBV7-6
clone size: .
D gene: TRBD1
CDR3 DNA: TGTGCCAGCGCTTCGGGACAGGGTAAAGAAAAACTGTTTTTT
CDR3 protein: CASASGQGKEKLFF

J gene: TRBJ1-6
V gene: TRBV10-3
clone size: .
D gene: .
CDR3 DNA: TGTGCCATCAGTGAAGTACAGACTAATTCACCCCTCCACTTT
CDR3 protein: CAISEVQTNSPLHF

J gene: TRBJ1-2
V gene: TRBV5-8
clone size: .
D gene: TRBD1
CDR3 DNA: TGTGCCAGCAGCTTAAGGACAGGAACGGGCTACACCTTC
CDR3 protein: CASSLRTGTGYTF

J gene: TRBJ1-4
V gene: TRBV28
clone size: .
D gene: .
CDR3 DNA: TGTGCCAGCAGTTTAGGGGGGTCGCGTGAAAAACTGTTTTTT
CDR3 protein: CASSLGGSREKLFF

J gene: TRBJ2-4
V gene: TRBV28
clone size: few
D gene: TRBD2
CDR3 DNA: TGTGCCAGCACCACTAGGACTAGTGTTCAGTACTTC
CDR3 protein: CASTTRTSVQYF

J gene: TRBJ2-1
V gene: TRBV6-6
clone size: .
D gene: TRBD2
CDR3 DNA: TGTGCCAGCAGTCCCGGACTAGAGGCGTTCAATGAGCAGTTCTTC
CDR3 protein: CASSPGLEAFNEQFF

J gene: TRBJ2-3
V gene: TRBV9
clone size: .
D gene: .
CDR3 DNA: TGTGCCAGCAGCGTAGCGGGTGGGCAGAGCACAGATACGCAGTATTTT
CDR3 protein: CASSVAGGQSTDTQYF

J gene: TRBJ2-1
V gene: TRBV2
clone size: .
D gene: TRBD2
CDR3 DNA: TGTGCCAGCAGTGACCCCGGGACTAGCGGGAGAGGCTACAATGAGCAGTTCTTC
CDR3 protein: CASSDPGTSGRGYNEQFF

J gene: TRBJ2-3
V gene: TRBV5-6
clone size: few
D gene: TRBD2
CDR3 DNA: TGTGCCAGCAGCTTTAGAGCGGGGGGGCTAATAGATACGCAGTATTTT
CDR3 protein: CASSFRAGGLIDTQYF

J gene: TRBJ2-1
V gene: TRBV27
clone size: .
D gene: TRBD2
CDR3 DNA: TGTGCCAGCAGTCCGGGGACTAGCCCCCGACCCTTGTTCTTC
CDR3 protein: CASSPGTSPRPLFF

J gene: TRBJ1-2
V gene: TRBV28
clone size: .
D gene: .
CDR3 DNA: TGTGCCAGCAGTTTCGGGGGGGCAGGTCACTTAGCTAACTATGGCTACACCTTC
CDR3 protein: CASSFGGAGHLANYGYTF

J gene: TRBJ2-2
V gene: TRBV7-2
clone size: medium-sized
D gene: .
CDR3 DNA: TGTGCCAGCAGCTCCAAGATTTTGCGGGGCACCGGGGAGCTGTTTTTT
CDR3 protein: CASSSKILRGTGELFF

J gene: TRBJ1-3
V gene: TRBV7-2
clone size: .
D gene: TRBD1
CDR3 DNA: TGTGCCAGCAGCCAGGACAGGAGAAACTCTGGAAACACCATATATTTT
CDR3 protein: CASSQDRRNSGNTIYF

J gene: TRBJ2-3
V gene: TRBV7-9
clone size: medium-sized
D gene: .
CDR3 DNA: TGTGCCAGCAGCTCTACGTCGGGAGACAGGGTGGACACAGATACGCAGTATTTT
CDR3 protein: CASSSTSGDRVDTDTQYF

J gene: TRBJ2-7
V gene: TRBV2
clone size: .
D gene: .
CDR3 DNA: TGTGCCAGCAGTGAAGCGAGGACCTCCTCCTACGAGCAGTACTTC
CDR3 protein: CASSEARTSSYEQYF

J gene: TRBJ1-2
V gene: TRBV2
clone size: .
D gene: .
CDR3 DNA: TGTGCCAGCAGAACCGAAACTCACAGGAGCGGCTACACCTTC
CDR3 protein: CASRTETHRSGYTF

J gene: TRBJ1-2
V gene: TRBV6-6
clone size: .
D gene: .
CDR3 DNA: TGTGCCAGCAGTTACCATGCTTCGGTTCACTATGGCTACACCTTC
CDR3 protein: CASSYHASVHYGYTF

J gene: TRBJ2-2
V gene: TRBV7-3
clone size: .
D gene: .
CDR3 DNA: TGTGCCAGCAGCTTAACGCCGGGCACCGGGGAGCTGTTTTTT
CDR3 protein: CASSLTPGTGELFF

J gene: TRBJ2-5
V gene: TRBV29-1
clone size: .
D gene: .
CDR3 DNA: TGCAGCGTTGAAGATCCAGTGGGGCAAGAGACCCAGTACTTC
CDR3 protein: CSVEDPVGQETQYF

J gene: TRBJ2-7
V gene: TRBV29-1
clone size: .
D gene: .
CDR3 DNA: TGCAGCGCCGCGGGGACCTACGAGCAGTACTTC
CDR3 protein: CSAAGTYEQYF

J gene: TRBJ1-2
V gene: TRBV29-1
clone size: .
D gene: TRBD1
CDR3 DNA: TGCAGCGTTGCAGGGGGCGGAAGTTTCTCCACCTTC
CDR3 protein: CSVAGGGSFSTF

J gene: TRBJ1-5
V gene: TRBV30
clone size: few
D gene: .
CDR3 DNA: TGTGCCTGGAACCGTGAGGGACTGCCCCAGCATTTT
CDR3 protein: CAWNREGLPQHF

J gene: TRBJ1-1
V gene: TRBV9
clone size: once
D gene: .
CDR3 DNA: TGTGCCAGCAGCGGGGGACCGAACACTGAAGCTTTCTTT
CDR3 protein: CASSGGPNTEAFF

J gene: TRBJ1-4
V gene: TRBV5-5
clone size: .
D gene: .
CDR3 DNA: TGTGCCAGCAGCAAAGACCCTCTGGAGGAAAAACTGTTTTTT
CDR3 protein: CASSKDPLEEKLFF

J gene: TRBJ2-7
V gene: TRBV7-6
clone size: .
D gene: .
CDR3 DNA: TGTGCCAGTGGGGGGACAAAATACCACGAGCAGTACTTC
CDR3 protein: CASGGTKYHEQYF

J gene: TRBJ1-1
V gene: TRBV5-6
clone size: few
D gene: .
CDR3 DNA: TGTGCCAGCAGCTTTTCCCCCAGCGGGAACACTGAAGCTTTCTTT
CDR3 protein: CASSFSPSGNTEAFF

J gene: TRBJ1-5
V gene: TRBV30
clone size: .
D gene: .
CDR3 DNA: TGTGCCTGGAGAGCCCGACAGCCCAATCAGCCCCAGCATTTT
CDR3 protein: CAWRARQPNQPQHF

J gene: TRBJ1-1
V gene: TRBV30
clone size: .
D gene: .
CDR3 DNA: TGTGCCTGGAGTCCCCTCGCGGGGAGTGAAGCTTTCTTT
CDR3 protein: CAWSPLAGSEAFF

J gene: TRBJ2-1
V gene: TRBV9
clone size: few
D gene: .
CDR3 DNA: TGTGCCAGCAGCGTAGTTCGGTCTGGATCCTACAATGAGCAGTTCTTC
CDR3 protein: CASSVVRSGSYNEQFF

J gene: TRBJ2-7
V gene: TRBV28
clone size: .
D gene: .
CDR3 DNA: TGTGCCAGCAGGTCCGGGATCCCCTACGAGCAGTACTTC
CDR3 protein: CASRSGIPYEQYF

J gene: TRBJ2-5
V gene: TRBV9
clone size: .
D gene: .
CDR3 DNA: TGTGCCAGCAGCCCTAGCGATAGCCCTCAGACCCAGTACTTC
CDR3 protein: CASSPSDSPQTQYF

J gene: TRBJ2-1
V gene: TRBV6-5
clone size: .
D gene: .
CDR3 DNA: TGTGCCAGCAGTTACTCGGGCCCTCGCTCCTACAATGAGCAGTTCTTC
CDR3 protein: CASSYSGPRSYNEQFF

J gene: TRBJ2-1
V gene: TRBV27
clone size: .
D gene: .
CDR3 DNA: TGTGCCAGCAGTTCGTGGGGTCCGTACAATGAGCAGTTCTTC
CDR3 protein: CASSSWGPYNEQFF